The 2 T cell receptor beta chains below come from one sample, sequenced in a study of spatial heterogeneity in lung cancer. The study, taken as a whole, reports: Expanded intratumoral alpha and beta TCR counts tracked tumor mutation counts.

In TCRdb, the 5' RACE reads were re-called with MiXCR into one record per CDR3 protein. The sample yields approximately 11,000 distinct CDR3 sequences, 4.5% to 6.5% seen once. The antigens of these receptors remain unknown. Described time point: sample taken at primary tumor resection. The starting material was lung tumor tissue, obtained at surgery. The receptors here all came from a male donor with early-stage non-small cell lung cancer.

As for this clonotype: This beta chain lies outside the target of a library built for alpha chains; its clone size means little. The rearrangement uses TRBV5-1 and TRBJ1-2, with TRBD1 matching over 8 bases. Germline trimming cut 5 bases from V and 6 bases from J; bases unmatched to any gene: 6. The CDR3 sequence is 13 residues long. Germline V lookup: CDR1 SGHRS, CDR2 YFSETQ. CDR3 nucleotide sequence: TGCGCCAGCAGGGACAGGGTGGAGGATGGCTACACCTTC. Amino acids: CASRDRVEDGYTF.

At least ten counts were recorded for this clonotype. The size of this beta chain means little, since it is a stray read in a library made for alpha chains. The chain links TRBV29-1 to TRBJ2-1; 8 nucleotides align to TRBD2. J lost 1 base, V lost 1 base, and 18 bases had no gene match. CDR1 and CDR2 (germline): SQVTM, ANQGSEA. The CDR3 has 20 amino acids. For the CDR3, the DNA is TGCAGCGTTGAAGGGCGGCTAGCGGGTCTCATTAGCACTTCCTACAATGAGCAGTTCTTC. Translating it yields CSVEGRLAGLISTSYNEQFF.